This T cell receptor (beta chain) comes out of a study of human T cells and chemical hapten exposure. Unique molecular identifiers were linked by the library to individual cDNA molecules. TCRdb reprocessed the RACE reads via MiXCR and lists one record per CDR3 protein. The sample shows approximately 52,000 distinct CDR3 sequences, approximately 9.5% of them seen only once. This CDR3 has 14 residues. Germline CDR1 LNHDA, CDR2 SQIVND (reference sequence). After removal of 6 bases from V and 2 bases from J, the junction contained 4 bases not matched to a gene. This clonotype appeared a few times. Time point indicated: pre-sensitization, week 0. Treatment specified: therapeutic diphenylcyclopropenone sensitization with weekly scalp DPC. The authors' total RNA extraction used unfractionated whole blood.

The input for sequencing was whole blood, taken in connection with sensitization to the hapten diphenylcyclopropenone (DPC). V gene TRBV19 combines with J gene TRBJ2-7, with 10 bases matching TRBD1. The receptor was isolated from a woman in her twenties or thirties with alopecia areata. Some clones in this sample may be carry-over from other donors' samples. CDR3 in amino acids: CASRPGQGTYEQYF. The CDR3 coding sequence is TGTGCCAGTAGGCCGGGACAGGGGACCTACGAGCAGTACTTC.